Listed here are 29 T cell receptor beta chains from one sample, sequenced in a study of T cell changes during pregnancy in multiple sclerosis. Only in-frame clones appear in the TCRdb table, and some are missing; sequencing was by immunoSEQ multiplex PCR. The profile shows 35,000 to 50,000 clones, roughly nine tenths of them singletons. This specimen was CD4+ T cells from peripheral blood mononuclear cells, taken after pregnancy. These receptors all come from a female donor with multiple sclerosis, enrolled in a pregnancy study.

This clone was observed once. The chain combines TRBV7-3 with TRBJ2-2; a possible D gene is TRBD2 (6 bases). The germline CDR1 and CDR2 sequences are SGHTA and FQGTGA. V was pared by 4 bases and J by 2 bases, with 11 bases between. CDR3 size: 15 residues. CDR3 nucleotides: TGTGCCAGCAGCTCGGGACTTTTCAACACCGGGGAGCTGTTTTTT. Amino acids: CASSSGLFNTGELFF.

V is TRBV2 and J is TRBJ2-7, with 8 bases fitting TRBD2. This CDR3 region has 17 residues. Germline V gene lookup returns CDR1 SNHLY and CDR2 FYNNEI. The junction had 14 bases not matched to a gene; V was cut back by 6 bases and J by 1 base. CDR3 protein: CASRGDLSGKSSYEQYF. As DNA, the CDR3 is TGTGCCAGCAGGGGGGATCTTAGCGGGAAGTCATCCTACGAGCAGTACTTC.

The chain links TRBV2 to TRBJ1-3, with D possibly being TRBD1 (6 bases). Germline V gene data show CDR1 as SNHLY and CDR2 as FYNNEI. CDR3 size: 15 residues. Between the trimmed V and J ends, which lost 8 bases and 0 bases, there was a span of 14 bases. Here the CDR3 reads CASGQTGNSGNTIYF. The CDR3 DNA follows: TGTGCCAGCGGACAGACAGGCAACTCTGGAAACACCATATATTTT.

The chain links TRBV6-1 to TRBJ1-4, with TRBD1 matching over 10 bases. This CDR3 is 14 amino acids long. The V gene end was trimmed by 6 bases and the J gene end by 4 bases; junction bases not matched to a gene: 2. Germline CDR1 reads MNHNS; CDR2 reads SASEGT. The CDR3 DNA sequence: TGTGCCAGCAGAAGGACAGGGGGTAATGAAAAACTGTTTTTT. Translating gives CASRRTGGNEKLFF.

The chain combines TRBV14 with TRBJ1-2; D unresolved. The CDR3 contains 15 residues. V was pared by 2 bases and J by 4 bases, with 14 bases between. Germline V gene lookup returns CDR1 SGHDN and CDR2 FVKESK. This chain's CDR3 is CASSQFPPPFYGYTF. CDR3 nucleotide sequence: TGTGCCAGCAGCCAATTTCCCCCTCCTTTCTATGGCTACACCTTC. Complete variable domain (other parts from reference TRBV14 and TRBJ1-2): EAGVTQFPSHSVIEKGQTVTLRCDPISGHDNLYWYRRVMGKEIKFLLHFVKESKQDESGMPNNRFLAERTGGTYSTLKVQPAELEDSGVYFCASSQFPPPFYGYTFGSGTRLTVV.

This chain connects TRBV5-6 to TRBJ1-4, with 10 bases lining up with TRBD1. J was trimmed by 7 bases and V by 4 bases; bases with no gene match: 13. Germline V gene data show CDR1 as SGHDT and CDR2 as YYEEEE. The length of the CDR3 is 17 residues. CDR3 amino acids: CASSVLRDRGQSEKLFF. CDR3 nucleotide sequence: TGTGCCAGCAGCGTCCTCCGGGACAGGGGACAAAGTGAAAAACTGTTTTTT.

The chain is built from TRBV5-4 and TRBJ1-5; D not certain. The CDR3 loop spans 15 amino acids. Germline CDR1 reads SGHNT; CDR2 reads YYREEE (reference sequence). V lost 0 bases and J 0 bases, leaving 7 bases between the germline ends. In DNA, the CDR3 is TGTGCCAGCAGCTTGGGTCCAAATAGCAATCAGCCCCAGCATTTT. This translates into CASSLGPNSNQPQHF.

This clone came up once. The chain has TRBV2 and TRBJ1-1, with 11 bases that match TRBD1. The J segment lost 5 bases and the V segment lost 6 bases, leaving 14 bases of the junction unmatched. The CDR3 sequence is 17 residues long. Germline CDR1 SNHLY, CDR2 FYNNEI. CDR3 loop: CASSAIGVGTGGTEAFF. CDR3 DNA: TGTGCCAGCAGCGCCATAGGGGTCGGGACAGGGGGGACTGAAGCTTTCTTT.

The chain combines TRBV5-5 with TRBJ2-7, with 9 nucleotides matching TRBD2. CDR3 length: 13 residues. Germline V gives CDR1 SGHKS, CDR2 YYEKEE (reference sequence). V lost 0 bases and J lost 6; bases outside the gene matches: 1. The CDR3 DNA reads TGTGCCAGCAGCTTGGTAGCGGGGGTCGAGCAGTACTTC. It yields the protein CASSLVAGVEQYF.

CDR3 coding DNA: TGCGCCAGCAGCTTGGGACAGGGTTTTCTCTATGGCTACACCTTC. It is translated as CASSLGQGFLYGYTF. V is TRBV5-1 and J is TRBJ1-2, with 7 bases lining up with TRBD1. CDR3 length equals 15 residues. Trimming took 0 bases from V and 4 from J; bases not matched to a gene: 6. The germline CDR1 and CDR2 sequences are SGHRS and YFSETQ. Looking up the rest from reference TRBV5-1 and TRBJ1-2 gives the full variable domain: KAGVTQTPRYLIKTRGQQVTLSCSPISGHRSVSWYQQTPGQGLQFLFEYFSETQRNKGNFPGRFSGRQFSNSRSEMNVSTLELGDSALYLCASSLGQGFLYGYTFGSGTRLTVV.

The chain employs TRBV7-6 and TRBJ2-2; 7 positions match TRBD1. CDR3 length: 15 amino acids. V dropped 5 bases and J dropped 3; count of bases not matched to a gene: 6. From germline, CDR1 is SGHVS and CDR2 FNYEAQ. The CDR3 here is CASSIQGSDTGELFF. CDR3 DNA: TGTGCCAGCAGCATACAGGGGAGCGACACCGGGGAGCTGTTTTTT.

V and J are TRBV30 and TRBJ2-7, with a possible D match to TRBD2 (5 bases). V lost 3 bases and J 4 bases, leaving 10 bases between the germline ends. Germline V gene lookup returns CDR1 GTSNPN and CDR2 SVGIG (reference sequence). The CDR3 totals 12 residues. The CDR3: CAWSHERYEQYF. CDR3 DNA sequence: TGTGCCTGGAGCCATGAGCGGTACGAGCAGTACTTC.

In its sample, this clone was seen once. The V and J genes are TRBV25-1 and TRBJ1-1; possibly TRBD1 for D (5 bases). Germline CDR1 is MGHDK and CDR2 is SYGVNS. The CDR3 is made up of 14 amino acids. Trimming took 6 bases from V and 6 from J, leaving 17 bases between them. CDR3 DNA: TGTGCCAGCAGCGATACAGGTCTAGGCCCTGAAGCTTTCTTT. Residues: CASSDTGLGPEAFF.

The chain links TRBV7-9 to TRBJ1-3; D unclear. From germline, CDR1 is SEHNR and CDR2 FQNEAQ (reference sequence). V lost 5 bases and J lost 2, with 13 bases in between. CDR3 size: 15 residues. The chain's CDR3 is CASSAHQIPGNTIYF. CDR3 DNA sequence: TGTGCCAGCAGCGCCCACCAGATACCTGGAAACACCATATATTTT.

In DNA, the CDR3 is TGTGCCAGCAGATCACGTGAGGGATCTGGAAACACCATATATTTT. Encoded protein: CASRSREGSGNTIYF. The chain links TRBV6-5 to TRBJ1-3; D is unclear. V was trimmed by 6 bases and J by 1 base, leaving 13 bases between them. The CDR3 consists of 15 residues. Germline V lookup: CDR1 MNHEY, CDR2 SVGAGI.

The J gene is TRBJ1-5, the V gene TRBV7-2; D is ambiguous. The CDR3 is made up of 13 amino acids. Looked up from germline, CDR1 is SGHTA and CDR2 is FQGNSA. V was pared by 1 base and J by 6 bases, with 7 bases between. CDR3: CASSLEMAQPQHF. CDR3 coding DNA: TGTGCCAGCAGCTTAGAGATGGCTCAGCCCCAGCATTTT.

The CDR3 DNA is TGTGCCAGCAGCTTAGTACCCGGACAGGGGGCGTACGAGCAGTACTTC. Translating it yields CASSLVPGQGAYEQYF. The gene calls are TRBV7-6 and TRBJ2-7, with 11 bases aligning to TRBD1. The junction had 6 bases not matched to a gene; V was cut back by 1 base and J by 4 bases. Germline CDR1 is SGHVS and CDR2 is FNYEAQ. The CDR3 runs 16 residues.

The J gene is TRBJ2-7, the V gene TRBV5-6, with 7 bases fitting TRBD1. This CDR3 spans 13 amino acids. V was clipped by 3 bases and J by 3 bases; unmatched bases: 3. Germline values: CDR1 SGHDT, CDR2 YYEEEE. CDR3 sequence: CASSWDSLYEQYF. In DNA, the CDR3 is TGTGCCAGCAGCTGGGACAGCCTCTACGAGCAGTACTTC. Using reference TRBV5-6 and TRBJ2-7 for the parts outside the CDR3, the full variable domain is DAGVTQSPTHLIKTRGQQVTLRCSPKSGHDTVSWYQQALGQGPQFIFQYYEEEERQRGNFPDRFSGHQFPNYSSELNVNALLLGDSALYLCASSWDSLYEQYFGPGTRLTVT.

In its sample, this clone was seen a few times. V usage is TRBV28 and J usage is TRBJ1-5; 7 bases fit TRBD1. This CDR3 region has 14 residues. V was clipped by 4 bases and J by 5 bases; unmatched bases: 5. Germline values: CDR1 MDHEN, CDR2 SYDVKM. The CDR3 DNA is TGTGCCAGCAGTTACCAGGGGGGTTATCAGCCCCAGCATTTT. Protein sequence: CASSYQGGYQPQHF. Full variable domain (rest looked up from reference TRBV28 and TRBJ1-5): DVKVTQSSRYLVKRTGEKVFLECVQDMDHENMFWYRQDPGLGLRLIYFSYDVKMKEKGDIPEGYSVSREKKERFSLILESASTNQTSMYLCASSYQGGYQPQHFGDGTRLSIL.

This clone occurred once. The chain couples TRBV5-1 to TRBJ2-1; D remains ambiguous. Germline CDR1 reads SGHRS; CDR2 reads YFSETQ. The CDR3 sequence is 14 residues long. V was cut by 3 bases and J by 0 bases, with 7 bases left in between. CDR3 region: CASSSSSSYNEQFF. CDR3 in DNA: TGCGCCAGCAGCTCCTCGAGCTCCTACAATGAGCAGTTCTTC.

This clone was seen more than once but under ten times. V usage is TRBV9 and J usage is TRBJ2-3, with TRBD1 matching over 7 bases. V gave up 2 bases and J gave up 5 bases; unmatched junction bases: 11. The CDR3 is made up of 16 amino acids. Germline assignment: CDR1 SGDLS and CDR2 YYNGEE. The CDR3 coding sequence is TGTGCCAGCAGCGTGGAAGGGGGCGTTATAGGAGATACGCAGTATTTT. Translation gives CASSVEGGVIGDTQYF.

The chain uses TRBV25-1 and TRBJ2-7; 10 positions match TRBD2. V gave up 0 bases and J gave up 4 bases; unmatched junction bases: 3. The germline gives CDR1 MGHDK, CDR2 SYGVNS. The CDR3 length is 15 residues. CDR3 in amino acids: CASSEYGLADYEQYF. CDR3 bases: TGTGCCAGCAGTGAATACGGACTAGCGGATTACGAGCAGTACTTC.

The V gene is TRBV19, the J gene TRBJ1-4, with 10 bases that match TRBD1. V shed 5 bases, J shed 7 bases, and the junction held 4 bases outside the gene matches. This CDR3 is built from 14 residues. The germline V gene has CDR1 LNHDA and CDR2 SQIVND (reference sequence). The CDR3 sequence: CASSPGTGVEKLFF. The CDR3 DNA is TGTGCCAGTAGTCCTGGGACAGGGGTTGAAAAACTGTTTTTT.

V and J are TRBV19 and TRBJ2-5; 7 nucleotides agree with TRBD1. The V gene end was trimmed by 6 bases and the J gene end by 0 bases; junction bases not matched to a gene: 7. This CDR3 region has 15 residues. Germline V gene sequence: CDR1 LNHDA, CDR2 SQIVND (reference sequence). The DNA of the CDR3 is TGTGCCAGTAGAAAAACGACAGGGAACCAAGAGACCCAGTACTTC. Protein sequence: CASRKTTGNQETQYF.

This clone has just one count. The chain is built from TRBV27 and TRBJ1-5, with 7 bases matching TRBD1. The V and J ends lost 5 bases and 6 bases, in that order; junction bases with no gene match: 7. This CDR3 spans 14 amino acids. The germline gives CDR1 MNHEY, CDR2 SMNVEV (reference sequence). CDR3 sequence (DNA): TGTGCCAGCAGTAGGGGGGACAGTCTTCAGCCCCAGCATTTT. Encoded protein: CASSRGDSLQPQHF.

V and J are TRBV18 and TRBJ1-2, with TRBD1 matching 8 bases. The CDR3 is 14 amino acids. The germline V gene has CDR1 KGHSH and CDR2 LQKENI. V lost 4 bases and J lost 7; bases outside the gene matches: 8. The CDR3 protein is CASSQIGQGRGYTF. In DNA, the CDR3 is TGTGCCAGCTCACAAATAGGACAGGGCCGTGGCTACACCTTC.

The chain is built from TRBV5-4 and TRBJ2-1; D perhaps matches TRBD2 (6 bases). The CDR3 has 14 amino acids. Germline V gene data show CDR1 as SGHNT and CDR2 as YYREEE (reference sequence). V was trimmed by 6 bases and J by 6 bases, leaving 16 bases between them. The CDR3 protein is CASTDRRESNEQFF. The CDR3 nucleotides read TGTGCCAGCACCGATCGGAGGGAGTCCAATGAGCAGTTCTTC.

V and J are TRBV11-3 and TRBJ2-2; 10 nucleotides match TRBD2. The CDR3 runs to 15 residues. Germline V CDR1 and CDR2: SGHNT, YENEEA. J gave up 6 bases and V 3 bases, and 4 bases lay outside the gene matches. CDR3 residues: CASSFGTSDAGELFF. The DNA for the CDR3 is TGTGCCAGCAGCTTCGGGACTAGCGATGCCGGGGAGCTGTTTTTT.

The rearrangement uses TRBV7-2 and TRBJ2-5; the D is unclear. Germline-derived CDR1 and CDR2 are SGHTA and FQGNSA. V lost 6 bases to trimming and J lost 3 bases, with 8 bases between them. The CDR3 covers 12 residues. The CDR3 DNA reads as TGTGCCAGCAGACTTTCGAAAGAGACCCAGTACTTC. It specifies CASRLSKETQYF.